The rows below give T cell receptor beta chains drawn from one sample of a study of post-analysis software for immune sequencing data. MiXCR, run by TCRdb on the PCR reads, gives a single entry per CDR3 protein. The sample lists 700,000 to 800,000 distinct CDR3 sequences; roughly 27% were seen once. Material for sequencing was blood. These receptors were obtained from a girl aged 5-17 years with multiple sclerosis. The CDR3 runs from the conserved cysteine through the conserved F or W. Fields, in order: clone size, J gene, V gene, D gene, CDR3 protein, CDR3 DNA. D genes are given only for firm matches. Clone sizes are given selectively: once, few, many, or a class where the clone is expanded.

clone_size: few; j_call: TRBJ2-1; v_call: TRBV24-1; d_call: NA; cdr3_aa: CATSDLGESTGNEQFF; cdr3_nt: TGTGCCACCAGTGACCTCGGGGAGTCGACTGGCAATGAGCAGTTCTTC
clone_size: NA; j_call: TRBJ2-2; v_call: TRBV5-1; d_call: TRBD1; cdr3_aa: CASSPGTDSGELFF; cdr3_nt: TGCGCCAGCAGCCCCGGGACAGACTCTGGGGAGCTGTTTTTT
clone_size: NA; j_call: TRBJ1-4; v_call: TRBV2; d_call: NA; cdr3_aa: CASSNHRSATNEKLFF; cdr3_nt: TGTGCCAGCAGTAATCATAGGAGTGCAACTAATGAAAAACTGTTTTTT
clone_size: many; j_call: TRBJ2-5; v_call: TRBV6-6; d_call: NA; cdr3_aa: CASSYPGYQETQYF; cdr3_nt: TGTGCCAGCAGTTACCCCGGGTACCAAGAGACCCAGTACTTC
clone_size: NA; j_call: TRBJ1-2; v_call: TRBV5-1; d_call: TRBD1; cdr3_aa: CASSSARTGCDGYTF; cdr3_nt: TGCGCCAGCAGCTCCGCCCGGACAGGGTGCGATGGCTACACCTTC
clone_size: NA; j_call: TRBJ2-7; v_call: TRBV28; d_call: TRBD1; cdr3_aa: CASSWDRNPYEQYF; cdr3_nt: TGTGCCAGCAGTTGGGACAGGAATCCCTACGAGCAGTACTTC
clone_size: many; j_call: TRBJ2-5; v_call: TRBV15; d_call: NA; cdr3_aa: CATSREPQETQYF; cdr3_nt: TGTGCCACCAGCAGAGAACCACAAGAGACCCAGTACTTC
clone_size: few; j_call: TRBJ2-3; v_call: TRBV3-1; d_call: NA; cdr3_aa: CASSPAPSTDTQYF; cdr3_nt: TGTGCCAGCAGCCCAGCTCCAAGCACAGATACGCAGTATTTT
clone_size: NA; j_call: TRBJ2-3; v_call: TRBV27; d_call: TRBD1; cdr3_aa: CASSSRDRVGDTQYF; cdr3_nt: TGTGCCAGCAGTAGCCGGGACAGGGTAGGAGATACGCAGTATTTT
clone_size: once; j_call: TRBJ2-3; v_call: TRBV28; d_call: NA; cdr3_aa: CASSPPGCSRGTDTQYF; cdr3_nt: TGTGCCAGCAGCCCACCTGGGTGTAGCAGGGGTACAGATACGCAGTATTTT
clone_size: few; j_call: TRBJ2-5; v_call: TRBV7-2; d_call: TRBD2; cdr3_aa: CASSFFSSSGIETQYF; cdr3_nt: TGTGCCAGCAGCTTCTTCTCCTCTAGCGGGATTGAGACCCAGTACTTC
clone_size: few; j_call: TRBJ1-4; v_call: TRBV5-1; d_call: TRBD1; cdr3_aa: CASALDRGPTNEKLFF; cdr3_nt: TGCGCCAGCGCATTGGACAGGGGGCCTACTAATGAAAAACTGTTTTTT
clone_size: NA; j_call: TRBJ1-2; v_call: TRBV29-1; d_call: NA; cdr3_aa: CSVPAYRQNGYTF; cdr3_nt: TGCAGCGTGCCGGCATACAGACAGAATGGCTACACCTTC
clone_size: few; j_call: TRBJ2-5; v_call: TRBV7-9; d_call: TRBD1; cdr3_aa: CASSQSGQVGFGTQYF; cdr3_nt: TGTGCCAGCAGCCAATCCGGACAGGTGGGGTTTGGGACCCAGTACTTC
clone_size: few; j_call: TRBJ1-2; v_call: TRBV29-1; d_call: NA; cdr3_aa: CSVGRAVPAYGYTF; cdr3_nt: TGCAGCGTCGGTAGGGCCGTACCAGCCTATGGCTACACCTTC
clone_size: NA; j_call: TRBJ1-2; v_call: TRBV27; d_call: NA; cdr3_aa: CASRSSGTYGYTF; cdr3_nt: TGTGCCAGCAGATCTTCAGGGACCTATGGCTACACCTTC
clone_size: NA; j_call: TRBJ2-1; v_call: TRBV7-2; d_call: NA; cdr3_aa: CASIRQAGSYNEQFF; cdr3_nt: TGTGCCAGCATCCGACAAGCGGGCTCCTACAATGAGCAGTTCTTC
clone_size: NA; j_call: TRBJ2-3; v_call: TRBV5-1; d_call: TRBD2; cdr3_aa: CASSDGTTDYRRDTQYF; cdr3_nt: TGCGCCAGCAGCGACGGGACTACTGATTACCGTCGGGATACGCAGTATTTT
clone_size: NA; j_call: TRBJ1-1; v_call: TRBV9; d_call: NA; cdr3_aa: CASSSDPWGKAFF; cdr3_nt: TGTGCCAGCAGCTCAGACCCATGGGGGAAGGCTTTCTTT
clone_size: NA; j_call: TRBJ1-1; v_call: TRBV7-2; d_call: NA; cdr3_aa: CASSLGGRAGPHAFF; cdr3_nt: TGTGCCAGCAGCTTAGGCGGTAGGGCAGGACCTCATGCTTTCTTT
clone_size: few; j_call: TRBJ1-2; v_call: TRBV7-9; d_call: NA; cdr3_aa: CASSLGTLYGYTF; cdr3_nt: TGTGCCAGCAGCCTTGGGACTTTATATGGCTACACCTTC
clone_size: few; j_call: TRBJ2-5; v_call: TRBV20-1; d_call: NA; cdr3_aa: CSASRDAETQYF; cdr3_nt: TGCAGTGCTAGCCGGGACGCAGAGACCCAGTACTTC
clone_size: NA; j_call: TRBJ2-5; v_call: TRBV6-2/TRBV6-3; d_call: NA; cdr3_aa: CASSYYTSPQETQYF; cdr3_nt: TGTGCCAGCAGTTACTATACCTCGCCCCAAGAGACCCAGTACTTC
clone_size: few; j_call: TRBJ2-1; v_call: TRBV3-1; d_call: TRBD2; cdr3_aa: CASSAQVFGGNEQFF; cdr3_nt: TGTGCCAGCAGCGCGCAGGTTTTCGGGGGGAATGAGCAGTTCTTC
clone_size: few; j_call: TRBJ2-7; v_call: TRBV4-3; d_call: TRBD1; cdr3_aa: CASSQDLSGTGYEQYF; cdr3_nt: TGCGCCAGCAGCCAAGACCTTTCCGGGACAGGCTACGAGCAGTACTTC
clone_size: NA; j_call: TRBJ1-4; v_call: TRBV9; d_call: TRBD1; cdr3_aa: CASSMDRVQEKLFF; cdr3_nt: TGTGCCAGCAGCATGGACAGGGTGCAGGAAAAACTGTTTTTT
clone_size: NA; j_call: TRBJ2-7; v_call: TRBV7-2; d_call: NA; cdr3_aa: CASSSTYNEQYF; cdr3_nt: TGTGCCAGCAGCTCCACCTACAATGAGCAGTACTTC
clone_size: few; j_call: TRBJ1-4; v_call: TRBV6-5; d_call: TRBD1; cdr3_aa: CASGTVSTNEKLFF; cdr3_nt: TGTGCCTCGGGGACAGTATCAACTAATGAAAAACTGTTTTTT
clone_size: few; j_call: TRBJ2-1; v_call: TRBV20-1; d_call: NA; cdr3_aa: CSARSTRRASNEQFF; cdr3_nt: TGCAGTGCTAGATCGACCCGCCGGGCTAGCAATGAGCAGTTCTTC
clone_size: few; j_call: TRBJ2-1; v_call: TRBV5-5; d_call: NA; cdr3_aa: CASSTTKSGGYSNEQFF; cdr3_nt: TGTGCCAGCAGCACCACCAAATCAGGAGGTTATTCCAATGAGCAGTTCTTC
clone_size: many; j_call: TRBJ2-7; v_call: TRBV7-9; d_call: NA; cdr3_aa: CASSLGGDEQYF; cdr3_nt: TGTGCCAGCAGCTTAGGGGGGGACGAGCAGTACTTC
clone_size: NA; j_call: TRBJ2-5; v_call: TRBV7-2; d_call: NA; cdr3_aa: CASSPWVGETQYF; cdr3_nt: TGTGCCAGCAGTCCCTGGGTAGGGGAGACCCAGTACTTC
clone_size: NA; j_call: TRBJ2-2; v_call: TRBV24-1; d_call: TRBD1; cdr3_aa: CATGQGLNTGELFF; cdr3_nt: TGTGCCACGGGACAGGGGCTGAACACCGGGGAGCTGTTTTTT
clone_size: NA; j_call: TRBJ2-2; v_call: TRBV4-2; d_call: NA; cdr3_aa: CASSQDLGRGLGELFF; cdr3_nt: TGTGCCAGCAGCCAAGATTTAGGTCGTGGGCTCGGGGAGCTGTTTTTT
clone_size: few; j_call: TRBJ2-1; v_call: TRBV20-1; d_call: NA; cdr3_aa: CSGLYSEQFF; cdr3_nt: TGCAGTGGATTGTACAGTGAGCAGTTCTTC
clone_size: few; j_call: TRBJ2-7; v_call: TRBV7-2; d_call: NA; cdr3_aa: CASSRVPGPSTYEQYF; cdr3_nt: TGTGCCAGCAGTCGAGTCCCGGGACCGTCTACCTACGAGCAGTACTTC
clone_size: many; j_call: TRBJ2-5; v_call: TRBV15; d_call: TRBD1; cdr3_aa: CATRATGTVYQETQYF; cdr3_nt: TGTGCCACCAGAGCGACCGGGACAGTGTACCAAGAGACCCAGTACTTC
clone_size: few; j_call: TRBJ2-3; v_call: TRBV4-3; d_call: TRBD2; cdr3_aa: CASSHLIGAGGADTQYF; cdr3_nt: TGCGCCAGCAGCCACCTTATCGGGGCCGGGGGGGCAGATACGCAGTATTTT
clone_size: NA; j_call: TRBJ2-3; v_call: TRBV29-1; d_call: NA; cdr3_aa: CSGEKETGTQYF; cdr3_nt: TGCAGCGGTGAAAAGGAGACAGGTACGCAGTATTTT
clone_size: many; j_call: TRBJ1-2; v_call: TRBV5-1; d_call: NA; cdr3_aa: CASSLDPQDNYSYTF; cdr3_nt: TGCGCCAGCAGCTTGGACCCCCAAGACAATTATAGCTACACCTTC
clone_size: few; j_call: TRBJ2-7; v_call: TRBV9; d_call: NA; cdr3_aa: CASSVSGTPRGEQYF; cdr3_nt: TGTGCCAGCAGCGTATCGGGAACTCCCCGCGGGGAGCAGTACTTC
clone_size: NA; j_call: TRBJ2-3; v_call: TRBV25-1; d_call: NA; cdr3_aa: CASSELLTINTDTQYF; cdr3_nt: TGTGCCAGCAGTGAACTCTTAACGATAAACACAGATACGCAGTATTTT
clone_size: NA; j_call: TRBJ2-7; v_call: TRBV7-2; d_call: NA; cdr3_aa: CASSKNHRDEQYF; cdr3_nt: TGTGCCAGCAGTAAAAACCACAGGGACGAGCAGTACTTC
clone_size: NA; j_call: TRBJ1-2; v_call: TRBV4-3; d_call: TRBD1; cdr3_aa: CASSQEQTGNYGYTF; cdr3_nt: TGCGCCAGCAGCCAAGAGCAGACAGGGAACTATGGCTACACCTTC
clone_size: NA; j_call: TRBJ2-1; v_call: TRBV20-1; d_call: TRBD2; cdr3_aa: CSAMKLAGPDYNEQFF; cdr3_nt: TGCAGTGCTATGAAACTAGCGGGGCCGGACTACAATGAGCAGTTCTTC